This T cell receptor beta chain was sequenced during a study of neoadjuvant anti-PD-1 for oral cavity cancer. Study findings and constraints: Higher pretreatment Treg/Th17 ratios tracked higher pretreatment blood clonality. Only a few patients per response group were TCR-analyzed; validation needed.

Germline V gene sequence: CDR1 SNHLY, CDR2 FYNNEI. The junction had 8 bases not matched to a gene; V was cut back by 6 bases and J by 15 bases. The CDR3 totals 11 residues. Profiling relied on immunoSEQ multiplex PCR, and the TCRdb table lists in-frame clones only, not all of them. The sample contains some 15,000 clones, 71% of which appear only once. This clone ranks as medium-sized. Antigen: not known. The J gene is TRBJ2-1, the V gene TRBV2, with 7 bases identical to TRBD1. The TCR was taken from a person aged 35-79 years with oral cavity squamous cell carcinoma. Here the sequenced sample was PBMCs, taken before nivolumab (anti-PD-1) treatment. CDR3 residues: CASREGAVTFF. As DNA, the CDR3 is TGTGCCAGCAGAGAGGGGGCGGTTACGTTCTTC.